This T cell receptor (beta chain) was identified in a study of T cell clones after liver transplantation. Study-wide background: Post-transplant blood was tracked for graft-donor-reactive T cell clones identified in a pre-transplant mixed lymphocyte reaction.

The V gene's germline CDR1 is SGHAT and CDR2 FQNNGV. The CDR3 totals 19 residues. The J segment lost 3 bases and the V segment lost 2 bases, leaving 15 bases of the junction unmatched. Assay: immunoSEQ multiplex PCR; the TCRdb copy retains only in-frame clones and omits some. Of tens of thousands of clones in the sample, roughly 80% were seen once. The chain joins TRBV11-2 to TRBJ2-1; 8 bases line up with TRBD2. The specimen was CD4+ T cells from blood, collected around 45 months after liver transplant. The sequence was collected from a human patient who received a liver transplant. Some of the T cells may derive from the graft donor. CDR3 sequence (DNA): TGTGCCAGCAGCTTATCCCGGACGCGGTCCGCGGGAGGCTACAATGAGCAGTTCTTC. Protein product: CASSLSRTRSAGGYNEQFF.